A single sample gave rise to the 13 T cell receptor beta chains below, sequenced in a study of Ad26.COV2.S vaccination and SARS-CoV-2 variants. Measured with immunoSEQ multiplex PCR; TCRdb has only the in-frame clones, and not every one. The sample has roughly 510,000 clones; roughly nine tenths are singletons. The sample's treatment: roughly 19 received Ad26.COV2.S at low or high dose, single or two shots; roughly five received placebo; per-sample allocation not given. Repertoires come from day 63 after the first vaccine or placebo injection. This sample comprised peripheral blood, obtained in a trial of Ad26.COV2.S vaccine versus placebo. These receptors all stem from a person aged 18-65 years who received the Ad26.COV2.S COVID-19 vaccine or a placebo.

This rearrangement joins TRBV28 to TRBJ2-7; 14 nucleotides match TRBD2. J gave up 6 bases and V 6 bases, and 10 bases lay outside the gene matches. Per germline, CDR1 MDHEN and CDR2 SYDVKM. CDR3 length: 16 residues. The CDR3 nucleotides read TGTGCCAGCAGAGGCCCGAAAGGACTAGCGGGAGGCGAGCAGTACTTC. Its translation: CASRGPKGLAGGEQYF.

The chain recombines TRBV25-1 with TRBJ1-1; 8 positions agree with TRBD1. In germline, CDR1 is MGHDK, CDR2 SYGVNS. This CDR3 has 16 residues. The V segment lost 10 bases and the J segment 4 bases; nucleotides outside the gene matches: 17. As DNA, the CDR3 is TGTGCCACCAGGGGGGTCCAGGGGGCGCGCCCCACTGAAGCTTTCTTT. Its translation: CATRGVQGARPTEAFF.

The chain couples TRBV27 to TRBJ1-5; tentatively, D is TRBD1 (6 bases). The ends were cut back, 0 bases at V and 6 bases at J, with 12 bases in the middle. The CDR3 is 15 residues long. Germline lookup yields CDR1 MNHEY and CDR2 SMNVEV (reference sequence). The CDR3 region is CASSLSGGAVQPQHF. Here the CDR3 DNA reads TGTGCCAGCAGTTTATCGGGGGGGGCGGTTCAGCCCCAGCATTTT.

The CDR3, as DNA: TGTGCCAGTAGTATAGTAGGACAGGGAGCCTATGGCTACACCTTC. Encoded protein: CASSIVGQGAYGYTF. This rearrangement joins TRBV19 to TRBJ1-2, with TRBD1 matching 8 bases. The V gene's germline CDR1 is LNHDA and CDR2 SQIVND (reference sequence). Losses at the gene ends were 1 base for V and 4 bases for J; bases not matched to a gene: 5. CDR3 size: 15 residues.

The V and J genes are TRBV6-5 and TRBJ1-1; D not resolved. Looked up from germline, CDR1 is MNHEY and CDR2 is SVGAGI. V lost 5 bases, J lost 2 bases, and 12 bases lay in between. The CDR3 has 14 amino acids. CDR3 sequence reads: CASSIPGPNTEAFF. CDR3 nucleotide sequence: TGTGCCAGCAGTATACCGGGTCCTAACACTGAAGCTTTCTTT.

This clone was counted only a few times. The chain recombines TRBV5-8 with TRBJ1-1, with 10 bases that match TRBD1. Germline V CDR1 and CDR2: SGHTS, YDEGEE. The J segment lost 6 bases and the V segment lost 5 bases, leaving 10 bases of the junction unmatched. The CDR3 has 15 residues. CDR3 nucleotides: TGTGCCAGCAGGCGGGACAGGGGAGGTTTCGCTGAAGCTTTCTTT. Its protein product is CASRRDRGGFAEAFF.

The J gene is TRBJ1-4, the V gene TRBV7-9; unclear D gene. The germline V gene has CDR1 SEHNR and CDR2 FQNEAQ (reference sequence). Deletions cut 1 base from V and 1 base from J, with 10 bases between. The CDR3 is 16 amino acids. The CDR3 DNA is TGTGCCAGCAGCTTAGAAGGGCTAGTAACTAATGAAAAACTGTTTTTT. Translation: CASSLEGLVTNEKLFF. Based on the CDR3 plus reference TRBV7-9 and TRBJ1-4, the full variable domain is DTGVSQNPRHKITKRGQNVTFRCDPISEHNRLYWYRQTLGQGPEFLTYFQNEAQLEKSRLLSDRFSAERPKGSFSTLEIQRTEQGDSAMYLCASSLEGLVTNEKLFFGSGTQLSVL.

The CDR3 coding sequence is TGTGCAAGTCGCTTAGCCACGGGACAGGGGTGTGTCTGGGGGCCACCATTCTACGAGCAGTACTTC. Translation gives CASRLATGQGCVWGPPFYEQYF. This sequence joins TRBV12-2 and TRBJ2-7; the listed D gene, TRBD1, was not tested against the DNA. TRBV12-2 counts as a pseudogene. The CDR3 loop spans 22 amino acids.

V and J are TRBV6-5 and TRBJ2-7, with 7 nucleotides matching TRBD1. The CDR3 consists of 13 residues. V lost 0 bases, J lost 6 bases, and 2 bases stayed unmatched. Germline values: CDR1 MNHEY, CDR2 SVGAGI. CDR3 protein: CASSYSTGFEQYF. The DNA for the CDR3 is TGTGCCAGCAGTTACTCGACAGGGTTCGAGCAGTACTTC.

The CDR3 nucleotides read TGTGCCAGTAGTTCCCTAGCGGGAGGGCCCTCAAATGAGCAGTTCTTC. Amino acid sequence: CASSSLAGGPSNEQFF. The genes are TRBV19 and TRBJ2-1, with TRBD2 matching over 12 bases. The CDR3 loop spans 16 amino acids. Trimming cost V 5 bases and J 7 bases; bases outside gene matches: 9. Germline assignment: CDR1 LNHDA and CDR2 SQIVND (reference sequence).

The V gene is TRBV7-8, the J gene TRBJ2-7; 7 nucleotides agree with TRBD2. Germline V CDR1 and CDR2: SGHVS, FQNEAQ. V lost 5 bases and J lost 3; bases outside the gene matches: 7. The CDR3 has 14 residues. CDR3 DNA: TGTGCCAGCAGCATTAGCGGGCCCCGCTACGAGCAGTACTTC. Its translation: CASSISGPRYEQYF. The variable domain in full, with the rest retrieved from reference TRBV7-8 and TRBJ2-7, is GAGVSQSPRYKVAKRGQDVALRCDPISGHVSLFWYQQALGQGPEFLTYFQNEAQLDKSGLPSDRFFAERPEGSVSTLKIQRTQQEDSAVYLCASSISGPRYEQYFGPGTRLTVT.

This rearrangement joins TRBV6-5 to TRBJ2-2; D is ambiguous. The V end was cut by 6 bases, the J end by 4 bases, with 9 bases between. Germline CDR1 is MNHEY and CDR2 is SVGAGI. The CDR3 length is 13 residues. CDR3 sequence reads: CASSNRITGELFF. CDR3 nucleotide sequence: TGTGCCAGCAGCAACCGGATCACCGGGGAGCTGTTTTTT.

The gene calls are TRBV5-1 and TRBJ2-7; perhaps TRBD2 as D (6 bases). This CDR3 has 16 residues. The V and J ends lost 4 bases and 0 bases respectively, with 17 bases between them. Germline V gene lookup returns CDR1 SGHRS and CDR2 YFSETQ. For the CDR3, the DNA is TGCGCCAGCAGCCCCCGGGGTAGCGGCAACTCCTACGAGCAGTACTTC. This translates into CASSPRGSGNSYEQYF.